This section outlines one T cell receptor (beta chain) sequence together with its context. What it recognizes is unknown. TCRdb itself ran the RT-PCR reads through MiXCR, one entry per CDR3 protein. The sample consists of about half a million distinct CDR3 sequences, about 25% of them appearing once. V shed 5 bases, J shed 1 base, and the junction held 4 bases outside the gene matches. Looked up from germline, CDR1 is SGHRS and CDR2 is YFSETQ. The CDR3 has 14 residues. The entry originates in a study of response to subunit inactivated influenza vaccine. Whole-study findings and limits: Each seasonal influenza vaccination recruits few new T cells, the authors suggested.

The chain joins TRBV5-1 to TRBJ1-1, with 8 bases lining up with TRBD1. The sequence came from a man aged 50 to 60 who received an inactivated influenza vaccine. The sequences come from CD4+ T cells sorted from PBMCs, collected 4 to 6 days after vaccination. This chain's CDR3 is CASRIQGENTEAFF. The CDR3 DNA reads as TGCGCCAGCAGGATACAGGGGGAGAACACTGAAGCTTTCTTT.